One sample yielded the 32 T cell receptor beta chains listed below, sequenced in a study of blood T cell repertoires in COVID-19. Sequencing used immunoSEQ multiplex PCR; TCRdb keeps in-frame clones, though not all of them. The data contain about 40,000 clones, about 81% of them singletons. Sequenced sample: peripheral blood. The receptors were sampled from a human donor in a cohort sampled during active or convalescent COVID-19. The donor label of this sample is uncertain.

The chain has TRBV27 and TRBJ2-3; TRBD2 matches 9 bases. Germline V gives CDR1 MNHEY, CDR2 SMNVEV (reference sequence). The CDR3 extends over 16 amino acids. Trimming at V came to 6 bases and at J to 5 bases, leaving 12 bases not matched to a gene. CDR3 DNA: TGTGCCAGCAGCCTAGGGCTAGCGGGATTTCGAGATACGCAGTATTTT. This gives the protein CASSLGLAGFRDTQYF.

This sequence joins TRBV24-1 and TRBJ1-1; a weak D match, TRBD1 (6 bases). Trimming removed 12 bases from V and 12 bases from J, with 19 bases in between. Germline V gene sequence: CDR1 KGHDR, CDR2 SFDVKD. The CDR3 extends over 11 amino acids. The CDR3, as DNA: TGTGCCTCTGGGGGCGAGGACGGAACTTTCTTT. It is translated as CASGGEDGTFF.

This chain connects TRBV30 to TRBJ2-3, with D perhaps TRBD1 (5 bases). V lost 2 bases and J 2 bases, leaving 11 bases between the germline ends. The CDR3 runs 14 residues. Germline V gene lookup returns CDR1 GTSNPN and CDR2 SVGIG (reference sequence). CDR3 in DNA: TGTGCCTGGAGTTCGACAGTGAACACAGATACGCAGTATTTT. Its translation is CAWSSTVNTDTQYF.

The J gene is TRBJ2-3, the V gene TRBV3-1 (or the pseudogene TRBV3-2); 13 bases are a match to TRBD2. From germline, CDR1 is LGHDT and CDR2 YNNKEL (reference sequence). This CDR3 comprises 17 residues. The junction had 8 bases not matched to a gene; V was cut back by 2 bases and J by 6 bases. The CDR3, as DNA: TGTGCCAGCAGCCAACCCGTACTAGCGGGAGGGGAGGATACGCAGTATTTT. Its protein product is CASSQPVLAGGEDTQYF.

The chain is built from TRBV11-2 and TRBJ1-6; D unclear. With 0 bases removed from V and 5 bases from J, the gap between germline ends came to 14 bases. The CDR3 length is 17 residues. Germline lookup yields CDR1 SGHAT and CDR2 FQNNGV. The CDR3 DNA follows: TGTGCCAGCAGCTTAGACTATATGATAACCGATAATTCACCCCTCCACTTT. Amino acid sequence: CASSLDYMITDNSPLHF.

In DNA, the CDR3 is TGTGCCAGTAGACCTTTAGCGGGAGAAATCGACAATGAGCAGTTCTTC. This translates into CASRPLAGEIDNEQFF. The V call is TRBV19, the J call TRBJ2-1, with 9 bases identical to TRBD2. CDR1 and CDR2 (germline): LNHDA, SQIVND (reference sequence). The CDR3 is 16 amino acids. J lost 5 bases, V lost 6 bases, and 11 bases had no gene match.

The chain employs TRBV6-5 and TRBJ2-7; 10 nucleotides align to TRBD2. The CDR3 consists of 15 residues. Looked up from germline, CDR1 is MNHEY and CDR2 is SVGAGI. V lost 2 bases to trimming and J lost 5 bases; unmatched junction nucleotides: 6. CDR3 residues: CASSYGLAGVHEQYF. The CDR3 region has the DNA TGTGCCAGCAGTTACGGGCTAGCGGGAGTCCACGAGCAGTACTTC.

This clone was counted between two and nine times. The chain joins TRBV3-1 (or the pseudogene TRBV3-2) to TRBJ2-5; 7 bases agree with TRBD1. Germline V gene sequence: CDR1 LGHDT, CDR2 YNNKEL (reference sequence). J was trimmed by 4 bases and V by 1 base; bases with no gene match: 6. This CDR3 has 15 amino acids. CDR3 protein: CASSQGDRAGETQYF. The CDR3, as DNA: TGTGCCAGCAGCCAAGGAGACAGGGCGGGAGAGACCCAGTACTTC.

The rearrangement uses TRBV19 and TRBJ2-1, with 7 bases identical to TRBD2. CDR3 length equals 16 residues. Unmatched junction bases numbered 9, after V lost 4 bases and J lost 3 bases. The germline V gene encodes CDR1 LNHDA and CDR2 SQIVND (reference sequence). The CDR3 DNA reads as TGTGCCAGTAGTACTTTCTCCGGGGGGATCTACAATGAGCAGTTCTTC. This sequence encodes CASSTFSGGIYNEQFF.

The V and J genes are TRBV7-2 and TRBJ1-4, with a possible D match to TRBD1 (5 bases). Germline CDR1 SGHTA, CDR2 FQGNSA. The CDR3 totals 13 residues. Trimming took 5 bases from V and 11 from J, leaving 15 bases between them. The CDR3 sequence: CASSDIGGYKLFF. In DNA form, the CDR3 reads TGTGCCAGCAGCGACATCGGGGGATACAAACTGTTTTTT.

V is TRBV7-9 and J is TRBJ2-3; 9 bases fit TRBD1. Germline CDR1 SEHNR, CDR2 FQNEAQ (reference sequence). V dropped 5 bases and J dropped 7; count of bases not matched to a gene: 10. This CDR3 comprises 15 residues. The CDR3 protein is CASSTTGTGFHTQYF. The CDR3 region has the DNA TGTGCCAGCAGCACAACCGGGACAGGGTTTCATACGCAGTATTTT.

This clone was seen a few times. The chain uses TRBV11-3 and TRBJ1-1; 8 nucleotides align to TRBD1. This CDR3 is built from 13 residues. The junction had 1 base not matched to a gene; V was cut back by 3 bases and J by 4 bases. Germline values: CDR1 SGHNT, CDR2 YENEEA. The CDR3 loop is CASSFRGLTEAFF. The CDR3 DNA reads TGTGCCAGCAGCTTCAGGGGGCTCACTGAAGCTTTCTTT.

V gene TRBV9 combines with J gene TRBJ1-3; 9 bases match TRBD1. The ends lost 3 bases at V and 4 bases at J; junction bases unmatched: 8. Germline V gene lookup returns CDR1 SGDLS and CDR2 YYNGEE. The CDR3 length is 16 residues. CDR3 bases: TGTGCCAGCAGCGCCTCGGGACAGGGTGCGGGAAACACCATATATTTT. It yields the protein CASSASGQGAGNTIYF.

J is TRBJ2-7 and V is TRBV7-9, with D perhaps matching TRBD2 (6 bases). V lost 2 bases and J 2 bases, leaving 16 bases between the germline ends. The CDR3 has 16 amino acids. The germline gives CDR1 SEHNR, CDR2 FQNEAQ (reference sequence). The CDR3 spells CASSLPLTGEPYEQYF. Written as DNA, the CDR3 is TGTGCCAGCAGCTTACCCCTCACGGGAGAACCCTACGAGCAGTACTTC. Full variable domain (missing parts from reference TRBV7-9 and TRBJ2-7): DTGVSQNPRHKITKRGQNVTFRCDPISEHNRLYWYRQTLGQGPEFLTYFQNEAQLEKSRLLSDRFSAERPKGSFSTLEIQRTEQGDSAMYLCASSLPLTGEPYEQYFGPGTRLTVT.

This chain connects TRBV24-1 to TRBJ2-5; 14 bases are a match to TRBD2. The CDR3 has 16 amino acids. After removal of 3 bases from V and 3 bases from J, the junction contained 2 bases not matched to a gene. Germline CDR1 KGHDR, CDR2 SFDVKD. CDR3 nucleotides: TGTGCCACCAGTGATCAGGGACTAGCGGGAGAAGAGACCCAGTACTTC. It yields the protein CATSDQGLAGEETQYF.

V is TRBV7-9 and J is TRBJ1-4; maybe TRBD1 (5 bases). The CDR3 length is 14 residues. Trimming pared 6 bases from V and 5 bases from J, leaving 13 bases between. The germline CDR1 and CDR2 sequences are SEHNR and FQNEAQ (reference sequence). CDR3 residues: CASSSGGTNEKLFF. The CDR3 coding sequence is TGTGCCAGCAGTTCCGGGGGAACGAATGAAAAACTGTTTTTT.

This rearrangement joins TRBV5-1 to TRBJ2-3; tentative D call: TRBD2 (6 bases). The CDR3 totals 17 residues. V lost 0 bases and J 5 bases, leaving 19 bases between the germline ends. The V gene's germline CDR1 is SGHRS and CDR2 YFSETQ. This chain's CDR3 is CASSLGLLRGTQDTQYF. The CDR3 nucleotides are TGCGCCAGCAGCTTGGGTCTCCTGCGGGGAACGCAAGATACGCAGTATTTT. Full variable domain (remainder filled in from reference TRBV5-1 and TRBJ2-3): KAGVTQTPRYLIKTRGQQVTLSCSPISGHRSVSWYQQTPGQGLQFLFEYFSETQRNKGNFPGRFSGRQFSNSRSEMNVSTLELGDSALYLCASSLGLLRGTQDTQYFGPGTRLTVL.

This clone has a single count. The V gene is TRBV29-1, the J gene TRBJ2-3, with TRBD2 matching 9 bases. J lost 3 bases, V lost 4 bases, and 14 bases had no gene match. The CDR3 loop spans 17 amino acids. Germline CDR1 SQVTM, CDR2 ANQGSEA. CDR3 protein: CSVGVSVAGVRTDTQYF. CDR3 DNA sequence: TGCAGCGTTGGGGTGAGTGTAGCGGGAGTGAGGACAGATACGCAGTATTTT.

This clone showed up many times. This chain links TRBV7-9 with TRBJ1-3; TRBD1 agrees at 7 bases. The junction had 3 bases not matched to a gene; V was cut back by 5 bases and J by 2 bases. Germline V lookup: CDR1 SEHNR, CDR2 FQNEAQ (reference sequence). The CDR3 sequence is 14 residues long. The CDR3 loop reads CASSQTGTGNTIYF. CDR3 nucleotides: TGTGCCAGCAGCCAGACAGGGACTGGAAACACCATATATTTT.

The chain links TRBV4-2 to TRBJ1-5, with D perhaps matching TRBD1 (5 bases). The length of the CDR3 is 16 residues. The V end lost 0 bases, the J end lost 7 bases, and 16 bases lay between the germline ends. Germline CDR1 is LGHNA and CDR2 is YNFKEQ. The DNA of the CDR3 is TGTGCCAGCAGCCAAGAACTGCACAATCAGGGCCAGCCCCAGCATTTT. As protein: CASSQELHNQGQPQHF.

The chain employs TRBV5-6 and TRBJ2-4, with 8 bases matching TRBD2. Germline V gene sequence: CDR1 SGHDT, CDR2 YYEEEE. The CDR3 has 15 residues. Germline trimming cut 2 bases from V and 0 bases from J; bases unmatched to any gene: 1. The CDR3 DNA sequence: TGTGCCAGCAGCTTCCTAGCGGGAGCCAAAAACATTCAGTACTTC. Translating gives CASSFLAGAKNIQYF.

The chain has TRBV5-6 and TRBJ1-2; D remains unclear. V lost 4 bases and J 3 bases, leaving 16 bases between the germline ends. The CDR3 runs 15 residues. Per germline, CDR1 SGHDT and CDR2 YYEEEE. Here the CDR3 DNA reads TGTGCCAGCAGCCCTGGCTGGTTTTCATACTATGGCTACACCTTC. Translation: CASSPGWFSYYGYTF.

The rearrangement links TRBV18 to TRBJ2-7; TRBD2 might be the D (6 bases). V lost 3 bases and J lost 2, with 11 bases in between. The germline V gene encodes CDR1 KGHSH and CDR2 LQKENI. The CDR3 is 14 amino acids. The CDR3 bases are TGTGCCAGCTCACCCCGGGAGATGCCCTACGAGCAGTACTTC. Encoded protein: CASSPREMPYEQYF.

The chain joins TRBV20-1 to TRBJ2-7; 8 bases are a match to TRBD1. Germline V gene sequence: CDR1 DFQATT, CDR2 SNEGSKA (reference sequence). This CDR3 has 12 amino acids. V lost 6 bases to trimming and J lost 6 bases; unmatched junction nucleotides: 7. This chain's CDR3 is CSASRGQGEQYF. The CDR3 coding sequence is TGCAGTGCCAGTAGAGGACAGGGCGAGCAGTACTTC.

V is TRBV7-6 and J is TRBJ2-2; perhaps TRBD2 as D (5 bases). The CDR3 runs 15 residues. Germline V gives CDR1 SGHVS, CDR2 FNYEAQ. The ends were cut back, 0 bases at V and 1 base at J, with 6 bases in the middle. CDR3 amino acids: CASSLARVNTGELFF. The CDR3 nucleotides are TGTGCCAGCAGCTTAGCGCGGGTGAACACCGGGGAGCTGTTTTTT. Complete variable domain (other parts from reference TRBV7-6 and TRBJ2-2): GAGVSQSPRYKVTKRGQDVALRCDPISGHVSLYWYRQALGQGPEFLTYFNYEAQQDKSGLPNDRFSAERPEGSISTLTIQRTEQRDSAMYRCASSLARVNTGELFFGEGSRLTVL.

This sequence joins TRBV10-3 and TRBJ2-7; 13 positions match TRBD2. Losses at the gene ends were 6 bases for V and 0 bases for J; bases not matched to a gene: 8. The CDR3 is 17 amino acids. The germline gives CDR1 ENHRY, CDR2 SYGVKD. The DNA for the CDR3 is TGTGCCATCAGCCCCGGACTAGCGGGAGACCTCTCCTACGAGCAGTACTTC. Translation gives CAISPGLAGDLSYEQYF.

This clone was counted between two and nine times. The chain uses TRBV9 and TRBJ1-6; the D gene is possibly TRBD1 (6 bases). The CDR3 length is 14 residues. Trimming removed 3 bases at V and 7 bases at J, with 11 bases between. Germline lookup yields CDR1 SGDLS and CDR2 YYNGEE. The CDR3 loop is CASSARDTNSPLHF. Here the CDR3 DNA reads TGTGCCAGCAGCGCCCGGGACACGAATTCACCCCTCCACTTT.

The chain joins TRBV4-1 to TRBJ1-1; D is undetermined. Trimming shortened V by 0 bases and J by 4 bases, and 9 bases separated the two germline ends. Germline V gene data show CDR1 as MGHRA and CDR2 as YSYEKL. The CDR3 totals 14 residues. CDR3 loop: CASSQDRQSTEAFF. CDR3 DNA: TGCGCCAGCAGCCAAGATCGCCAGTCCACTGAAGCTTTCTTT.

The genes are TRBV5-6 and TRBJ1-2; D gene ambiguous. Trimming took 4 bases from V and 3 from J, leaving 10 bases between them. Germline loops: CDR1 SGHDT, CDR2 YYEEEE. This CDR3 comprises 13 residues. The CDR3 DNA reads TGTGCCAGCAGCCCCGGGGTTGACTATGGCTACACCTTC. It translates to CASSPGVDYGYTF.

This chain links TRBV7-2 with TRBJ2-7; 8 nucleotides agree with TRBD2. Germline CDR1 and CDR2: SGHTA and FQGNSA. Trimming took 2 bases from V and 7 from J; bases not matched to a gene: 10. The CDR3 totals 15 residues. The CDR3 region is CASSLWAGGDGEQYF. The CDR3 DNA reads TGTGCCAGCAGCTTATGGGCGGGAGGCGATGGAGAGCAGTACTTC.

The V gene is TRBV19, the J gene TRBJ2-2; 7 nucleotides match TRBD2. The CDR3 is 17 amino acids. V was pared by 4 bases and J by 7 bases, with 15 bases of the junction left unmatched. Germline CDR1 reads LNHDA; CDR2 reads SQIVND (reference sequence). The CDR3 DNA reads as TGTGCCAGTAGTAGCTACCGGGTAGCGGGCCCAGTCGGGGAGCTGTTTTTT. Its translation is CASSSYRVAGPVGELFF.

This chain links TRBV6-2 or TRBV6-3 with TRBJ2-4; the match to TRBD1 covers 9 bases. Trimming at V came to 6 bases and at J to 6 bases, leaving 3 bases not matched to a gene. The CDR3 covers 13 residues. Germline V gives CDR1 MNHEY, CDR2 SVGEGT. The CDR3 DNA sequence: TGTGCCAGCAGCTGGGGACAGGGAAACATTCAGTACTTC. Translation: CASSWGQGNIQYF.